These 17 T cell receptor beta chains were sequenced from one sample in a study of shared clonotypes between healthy human individuals. TCRdb keeps only in-frame clones here, not all; method: immunoSEQ multiplex PCR. Among some 1 million clones listed, 65% to 75% were seen once. Sequencing was carried out using memory CD4+ T cells sorted from blood. Subset of the sample: CD45RA-negative fraction. The receptors were sampled from a man in his late teens or twenties in good health.

The V gene is TRBV10-1, the J gene TRBJ2-1, with D perhaps assigned TRBD1 or TRBD2 (5 bases each). This CDR3 contains 15 residues. Germline CDR1 and CDR2: WNHNN and SYGVQD (reference sequence). The V end lost 5 bases, the J end lost 1 base, and 12 bases lay between the germline ends. CDR3 DNA sequence: TGCGCCAGCAGTCGGGACCACTATTCCTACAATGAGCAGTTCTTC. This encodes CASSRDHYSYNEQFF.

The chain couples TRBV7-9 to TRBJ1-6; the D is unclear. V lost 3 bases and J lost 8, with 5 bases in between. The length of the CDR3 is 12 residues. Germline CDR1 is SEHNR and CDR2 is FQNEAQ (reference sequence). The CDR3 reads CASSFRDSPLHF. In nucleotides, the CDR3 is TGTGCCAGCAGCTTCAGAGATTCACCCCTCCACTTT.

This chain uses TRBV28 with TRBJ1-4, with TRBD1 identical over 7 bases. The germline CDR1 and CDR2 sequences are MDHEN and SYDVKM. The length of the CDR3 is 14 residues. The V segment lost 5 bases and the J segment 6 bases; nucleotides outside the gene matches: 6. CDR3: CASSRQGFDEKLFF. DNA of the CDR3: TGTGCCAGCAGTCGACAGGGTTTTGATGAAAAACTGTTTTTT.

This sequence joins TRBV5-1 and TRBJ2-2; weak D call: TRBD1 (5 bases). The CDR3 is 14 residues long. Germline assignment: CDR1 SGHRS and CDR2 YFSETQ. Trimming took off 0 bases at V and 4 bases at J, with 7 bases between the two ends. CDR3 residues: CASSLEGFTGELFF. In DNA form, the CDR3 reads TGCGCCAGCAGCTTGGAGGGGTTCACCGGGGAGCTGTTTTTT. Variable domain in full (rest from reference TRBV5-1 and TRBJ2-2): KAGVTQTPRYLIKTRGQQVTLSCSPISGHRSVSWYQQTPGQGLQFLFEYFSETQRNKGNFPGRFSGRQFSNSRSEMNVSTLELGDSALYLCASSLEGFTGELFFGEGSRLTVL.

The chain links TRBV10-2 to TRBJ2-3; D is uncertain. Looked up from germline, CDR1 is WSHSY and CDR2 is SAAADI. The CDR3 consists of 14 residues. The V and J ends lost 5 bases and 0 bases respectively, with 9 bases between them. The CDR3 DNA reads as TGCGCCAGCAGTTCTTACACTAGCACAGATACGCAGTATTTT. It codes for CASSSYTSTDTQYF.

The J gene is TRBJ1-5, the V gene TRBV2, with D perhaps TRBD1 (6 bases). Germline V gives CDR1 SNHLY, CDR2 FYNNEI. V lost 6 bases to trimming and J lost 3 bases, with 15 bases between them. This CDR3 contains 15 residues. The CDR3 sequence is CASRSLDRTNQPQHF. The CDR3 DNA sequence: TGTGCCAGCAGATCACTCGACAGGACCAATCAGCCCCAGCATTTT.

This chain links TRBV9 with TRBJ1-4, with TRBD1 identical over 7 bases. This CDR3 contains 16 residues. The trim removed 4 bases at V and 4 bases at J, leaving 10 bases unmatched. CDR1 is SGDLS, CDR2 YYNGEE, per germline. The CDR3 loop reads CASSLGGGAYNEKLFF. The CDR3 nucleotides read TGTGCCAGCAGCCTGGGAGGGGGCGCATATAATGAAAAACTGTTTTTT.

The chain couples TRBV2 to TRBJ2-5; no definite D call. Per germline, CDR1 SNHLY and CDR2 FYNNEI. Trimming cost V 4 bases and J 2 bases, with 14 bases left between them. The CDR3 length is 15 residues. CDR3 DNA: TGTGCCAGCAGTGGGTCGTGGGTAGCTCAAGAGACCCAGTACTTC. It codes for CASSGSWVAQETQYF.

This clone was seen ten or more times. The same CDR3 also results from other DNA sequences found in this sample. The V call is TRBV27, the J call TRBJ2-2, with 10 positions matching TRBD1. The ends lost 0 bases at V and 4 bases at J; junction bases unmatched: 2. The CDR3 sequence is 16 residues long. Germline V gives CDR1 MNHEY, CDR2 SMNVEV (reference sequence). CDR3 coding DNA: TGTGCCAGCAGTTTATCCCGGACAGGGGGCACCGGGGAGCTGTTTTTT. It is translated as CASSLSRTGGTGELFF.

Comment on this clone: The junction differs from germline at one of its ends, possibly a read error. Other DNA sequences in the same sample also yield this CDR3. This sequence joins TRBV7-2 and TRBJ2-2, with D perhaps matching TRBD1 or TRBD2 (5 bases each). Germline values: CDR1 SGHTA, CDR2 FQGNSA. This CDR3 region has 14 residues. The CDR3, as DNA: TGTGCTAGCAGCTTAGTTAGGGGAGCCGGGGAGCTGTTTTTT. It codes for CASSLVRGAGELFF.

The gene calls are TRBV29-1 and TRBJ2-4, with TRBD1 identical over 9 bases. This CDR3 has 14 residues. With V trimmed by 7 bases and J by 1 base, 5 bases remained unmatched. Per the germline V gene, CDR1 is SQVTM and CDR2 is ANQGSEA. The CDR3 loop is CSATTGGAKNIQYF. DNA of the CDR3: TGCAGCGCCACTACAGGGGGCGCCAAAAACATTCAGTACTTC.

The V gene is TRBV30, the J gene TRBJ2-7; no firm D call. Trimming shortened V by 0 bases and J by 2 bases, and 11 bases separated the two germline ends. The CDR3 spans 14 residues. From germline, CDR1 is GTSNPN and CDR2 SVGIG (reference sequence). As DNA, the CDR3 is TGTGCCTGGAGTGTAGTACAGCCAGCCTACGAGCAGTACTTC. It specifies CAWSVVQPAYEQYF.

This chain connects TRBV10-3 to TRBJ1-4, with 9 bases lining up with TRBD1. In germline, CDR1 is ENHRY, CDR2 SYGVKD. The V segment lost 3 bases and the J segment 8 bases; nucleotides outside the gene matches: 4. The CDR3 spans 14 residues. CDR3 amino acids: CAISEGQGREKLFF. Written as DNA, the CDR3 is TGTGCCATCAGTGAAGGACAGGGGAGAGAAAAACTGTTTTTT.

This clone was recorded many times. CDR3 coding DNA: TGTGCCAGCAGAGAGAGCCGGGAGACGAAAAACATTCAGTACTTC. It encodes CASRESRETKNIQYF. The chain couples TRBV6-5 to TRBJ2-4; a weak D match, TRBD2 (6 bases). The germline V gene encodes CDR1 MNHEY and CDR2 SVGAGI. Trimming removed 6 bases from V and 4 bases from J, with 16 bases in between. The CDR3 is made up of 15 amino acids.

This clone has only one observation. The junction and the germline gene differ at one end; a read error may be behind it. V is TRBV7-7 and J is TRBJ2-5; 10 positions agree with TRBD2. The V gene's germline CDR1 is SSHAT and CDR2 FNYEAQ (reference sequence). The CDR3 totals 16 residues. The chain's CDR3 is CASSLARAGGQETQYF. CDR3 nucleotides: TGTGCTAGCAGCTTAGCGCGAGCGGGGGGGCAAGAGACCCAGTACTTC.

This clone was counted a few times. The chain has TRBV25-1 and TRBJ2-3; the D gene is possibly TRBD2 (5 bases). V shed 4 bases and J shed 3 bases, with 17 bases lying between them. Germline-derived CDR1 and CDR2 are MGHDK and SYGVNS. CDR3 length equals 16 residues. Written as DNA, the CDR3 is TGTGCCAGCAGTGCCCAGGACGGAGGTGGGACAGATACGCAGTATTTT. Translation: CASSAQDGGGTDTQYF.

This clone was recorded once. The genes are TRBV4-1 and TRBJ2-7, with 13 bases fitting TRBD2. The CDR3 runs 16 residues. Germline lookup yields CDR1 MGHRA and CDR2 YSYEKL. V lost 1 base, J lost 6 bases, and 6 bases stayed unmatched. CDR3 sequence reads: CASSQGKLAGGREQYF. DNA for the CDR3: TGCGCCAGCAGCCAAGGTAAACTAGCGGGAGGGCGCGAGCAGTACTTC.